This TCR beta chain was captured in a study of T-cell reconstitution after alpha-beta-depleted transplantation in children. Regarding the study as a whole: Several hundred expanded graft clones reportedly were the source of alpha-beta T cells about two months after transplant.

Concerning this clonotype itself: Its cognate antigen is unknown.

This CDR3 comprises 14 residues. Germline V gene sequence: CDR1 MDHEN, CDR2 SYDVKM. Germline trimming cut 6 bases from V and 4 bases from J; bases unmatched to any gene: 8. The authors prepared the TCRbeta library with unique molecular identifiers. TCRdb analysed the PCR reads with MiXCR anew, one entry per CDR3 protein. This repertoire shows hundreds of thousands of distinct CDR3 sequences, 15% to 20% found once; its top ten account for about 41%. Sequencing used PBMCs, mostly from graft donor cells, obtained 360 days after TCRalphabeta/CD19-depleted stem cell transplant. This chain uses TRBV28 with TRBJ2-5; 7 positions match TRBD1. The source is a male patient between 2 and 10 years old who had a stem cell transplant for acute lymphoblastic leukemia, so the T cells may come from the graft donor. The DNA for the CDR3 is TGTGCCAGCAGCCCAACAGGGGTGAGAGAGACCCAGTACTTC. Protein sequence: CASSPTGVRETQYF. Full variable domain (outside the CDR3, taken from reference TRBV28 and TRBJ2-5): DVKVTQSSRYLVKRTGEKVFLECVQDMDHENMFWYRQDPGLGLRLIYFSYDVKMKEKGDIPEGYSVSREKKERFSLILESASTNQTSMYLCASSPTGVRETQYFGPGTRLLVL.